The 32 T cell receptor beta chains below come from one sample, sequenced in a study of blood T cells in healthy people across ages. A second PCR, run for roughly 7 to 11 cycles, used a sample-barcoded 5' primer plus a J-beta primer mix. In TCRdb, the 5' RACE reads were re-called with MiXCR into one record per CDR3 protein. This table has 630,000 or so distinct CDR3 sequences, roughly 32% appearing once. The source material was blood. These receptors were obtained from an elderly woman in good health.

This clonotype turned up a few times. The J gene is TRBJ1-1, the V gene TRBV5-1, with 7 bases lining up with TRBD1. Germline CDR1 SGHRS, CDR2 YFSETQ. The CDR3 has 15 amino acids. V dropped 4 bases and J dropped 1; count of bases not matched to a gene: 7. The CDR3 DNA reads TGCGCCAGCAGCCTAAGACAGGGAGGGAACACTGAAGCTTTCTTT. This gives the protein CASSLRQGGNTEAFF.

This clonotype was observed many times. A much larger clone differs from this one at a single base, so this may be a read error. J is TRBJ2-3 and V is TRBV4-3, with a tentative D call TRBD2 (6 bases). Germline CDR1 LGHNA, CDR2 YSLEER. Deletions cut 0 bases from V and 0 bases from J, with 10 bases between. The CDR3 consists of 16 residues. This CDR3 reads CASSQEGRGSTDTQYF. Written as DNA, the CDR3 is TGCGCCAGCAGCCAAGAGGGGCGGGGAAGCACAGATACGCAGTATTTT.

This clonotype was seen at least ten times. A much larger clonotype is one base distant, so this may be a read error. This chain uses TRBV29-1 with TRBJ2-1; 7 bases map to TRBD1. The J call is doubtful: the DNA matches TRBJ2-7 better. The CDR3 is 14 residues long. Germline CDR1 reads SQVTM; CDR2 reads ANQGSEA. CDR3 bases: TGCAGCGTTGGACAGGGAGCCTCCTACAATGAGCAGTACTTC. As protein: CSVGQGASYNEQYF.

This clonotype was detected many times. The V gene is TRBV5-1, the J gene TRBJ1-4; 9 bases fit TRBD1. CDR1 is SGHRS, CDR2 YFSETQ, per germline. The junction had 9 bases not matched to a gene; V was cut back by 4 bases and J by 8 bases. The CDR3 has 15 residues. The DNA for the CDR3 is TGCGCCAGCAGCGCCGGTGGACAGGGGAGCGAAAAACTGTTTTTT. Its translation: CASSAGGQGSEKLFF.

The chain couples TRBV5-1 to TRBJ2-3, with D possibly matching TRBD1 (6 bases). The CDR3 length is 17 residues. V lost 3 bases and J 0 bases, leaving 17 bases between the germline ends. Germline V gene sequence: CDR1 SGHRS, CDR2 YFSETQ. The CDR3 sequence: CASSSKKKTGSTDTQYF. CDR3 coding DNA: TGCGCCAGCAGCTCGAAGAAAAAGACAGGTAGCACAGATACGCAGTATTTT.

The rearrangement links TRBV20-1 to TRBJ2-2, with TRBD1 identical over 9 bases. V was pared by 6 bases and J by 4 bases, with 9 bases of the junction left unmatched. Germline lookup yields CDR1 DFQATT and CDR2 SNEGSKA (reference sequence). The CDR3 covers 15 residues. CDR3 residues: CSAPPGTGRTGELFF. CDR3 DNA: TGCAGTGCCCCTCCCGGGACAGGGCGCACCGGGGAGCTGTTTTTT.

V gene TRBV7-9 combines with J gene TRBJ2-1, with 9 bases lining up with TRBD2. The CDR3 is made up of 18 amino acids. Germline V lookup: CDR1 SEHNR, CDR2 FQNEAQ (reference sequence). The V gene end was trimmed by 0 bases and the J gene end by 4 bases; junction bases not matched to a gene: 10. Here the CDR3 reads CASSLAGGLAIKYNEQFF. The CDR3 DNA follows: TGTGCCAGCAGCTTAGCGGGAGGACTAGCGATAAAATACAATGAGCAGTTCTTC. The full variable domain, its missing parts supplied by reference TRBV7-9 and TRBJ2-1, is DTGVSQNPRHKITKRGQNVTFRCDPISEHNRLYWYRQTLGQGPEFLTYFQNEAQLEKSRLLSDRFSAERPKGSFSTLEIQRTEQGDSAMYLCASSLAGGLAIKYNEQFFGPGTRLTVL.

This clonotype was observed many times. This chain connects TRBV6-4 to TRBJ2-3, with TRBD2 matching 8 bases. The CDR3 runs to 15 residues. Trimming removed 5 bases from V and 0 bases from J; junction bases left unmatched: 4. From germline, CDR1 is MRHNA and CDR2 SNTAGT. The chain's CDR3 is CASSLQRGSTDTQYF. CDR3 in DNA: TGTGCCAGCAGTCTACAGCGGGGGAGCACAGATACGCAGTATTTT.

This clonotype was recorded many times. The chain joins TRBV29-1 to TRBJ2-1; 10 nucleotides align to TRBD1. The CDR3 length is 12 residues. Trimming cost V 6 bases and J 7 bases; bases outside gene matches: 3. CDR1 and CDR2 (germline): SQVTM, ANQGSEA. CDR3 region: CSVGGQGNEQFF. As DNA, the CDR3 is TGCAGCGTGGGGGGACAGGGGAATGAGCAGTTCTTC.

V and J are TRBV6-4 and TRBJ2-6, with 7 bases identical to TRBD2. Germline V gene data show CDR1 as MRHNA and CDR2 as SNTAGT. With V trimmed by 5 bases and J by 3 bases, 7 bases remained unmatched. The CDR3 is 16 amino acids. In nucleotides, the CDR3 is TGTGCCAGCAGTAGCGGGGCGGCCGATGGGGCCAACGTCCTGACTTTC. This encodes CASSSGAADGANVLTF.

The CDR3 DNA reads as TGTGCCAGCTCAGTTGGGTGGCTGAGCGCAGATACGCAGTATTTT. Translated, it gives CASSVGWLSADTQYF. The V and J genes are TRBV12-3 or TRBV12-4 and TRBJ2-3; D is undetermined. V was clipped by 8 bases and J by 4 bases, with 19 bases between them. The length of the CDR3 is 15 residues.

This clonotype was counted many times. CDR3 region: CASAGTASSYEQYF. The CDR3 DNA reads TGTGCCTCCGCCGGGACAGCAAGCTCCTACGAGCAGTACTTC. The genes are TRBV30 and TRBJ2-7; 7 nucleotides align to TRBD1. Germline lookup yields CDR1 GTSNPN and CDR2 SVGIG (reference sequence). J was trimmed by 0 bases and V by 7 bases; bases with no gene match: 9. This CDR3 contains 14 residues.

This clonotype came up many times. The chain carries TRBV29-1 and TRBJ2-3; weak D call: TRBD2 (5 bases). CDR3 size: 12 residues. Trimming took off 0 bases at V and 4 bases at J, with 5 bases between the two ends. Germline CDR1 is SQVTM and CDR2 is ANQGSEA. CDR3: CSVEEGADTQYF. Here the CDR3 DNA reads TGCAGCGTTGAAGAGGGAGCAGATACGCAGTATTTT.

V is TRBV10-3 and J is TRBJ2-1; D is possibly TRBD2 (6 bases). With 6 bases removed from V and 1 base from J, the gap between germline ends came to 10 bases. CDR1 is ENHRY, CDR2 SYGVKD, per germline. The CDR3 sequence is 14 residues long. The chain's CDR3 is CAIRPGTSYNEQFF. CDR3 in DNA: TGTGCCATCAGGCCTGGGACTTCCTACAATGAGCAGTTCTTC.

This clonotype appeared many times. CDR3 in amino acids: CASSDSGTGIYEQYF. The DNA for the CDR3 is TGTGCCAGCAGTGACTCCGGGACTGGCATCTACGAGCAGTACTTC. This chain connects TRBV25-1 to TRBJ2-7; TRBD2 might be the D (6 bases). The germline CDR1 and CDR2 sequences are MGHDK and SYGVNS. The CDR3 runs 15 residues. V lost 3 bases to trimming and J lost 3 bases, with 15 bases between them.

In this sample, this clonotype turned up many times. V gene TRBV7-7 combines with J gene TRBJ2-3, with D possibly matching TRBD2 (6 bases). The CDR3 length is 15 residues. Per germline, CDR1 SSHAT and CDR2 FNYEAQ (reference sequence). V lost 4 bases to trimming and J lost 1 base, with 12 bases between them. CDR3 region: CASSYGSWGTDTQYF. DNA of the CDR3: TGTGCCAGCAGCTACGGGAGTTGGGGCACAGATACGCAGTATTTT.

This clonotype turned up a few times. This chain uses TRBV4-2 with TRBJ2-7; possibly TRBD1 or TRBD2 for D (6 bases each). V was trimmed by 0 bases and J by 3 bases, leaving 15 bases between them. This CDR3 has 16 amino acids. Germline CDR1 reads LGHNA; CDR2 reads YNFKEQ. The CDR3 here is CASSQDFKEGGYEQYF. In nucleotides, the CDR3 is TGTGCCAGCAGCCAAGATTTTAAGGAGGGGGGCTACGAGCAGTACTTC.

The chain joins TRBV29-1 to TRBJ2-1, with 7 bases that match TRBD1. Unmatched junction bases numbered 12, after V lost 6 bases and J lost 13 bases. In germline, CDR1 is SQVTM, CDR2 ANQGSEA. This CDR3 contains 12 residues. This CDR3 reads CSVGTVQETQFF. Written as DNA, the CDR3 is TGCAGCGTCGGGACAGTCCAAGAGACCCAGTTCTTC.

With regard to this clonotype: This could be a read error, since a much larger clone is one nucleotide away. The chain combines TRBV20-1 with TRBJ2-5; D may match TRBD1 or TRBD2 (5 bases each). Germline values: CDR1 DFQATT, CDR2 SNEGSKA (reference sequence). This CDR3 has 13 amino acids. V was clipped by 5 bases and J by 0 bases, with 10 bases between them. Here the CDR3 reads CSAVGAHQETQYF. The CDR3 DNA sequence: TGCAGTGCTGTCGGGGCACACCAAGAGACCCAGTACTTC.

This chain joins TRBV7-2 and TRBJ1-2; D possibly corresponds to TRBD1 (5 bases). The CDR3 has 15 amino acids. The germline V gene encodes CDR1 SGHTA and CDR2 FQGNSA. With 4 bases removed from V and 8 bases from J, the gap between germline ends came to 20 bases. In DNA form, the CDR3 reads TGTGCCAGCAGCTACGAAACGGGACCGCGTCTGGGCTACACCTTC. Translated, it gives CASSYETGPRLGYTF.

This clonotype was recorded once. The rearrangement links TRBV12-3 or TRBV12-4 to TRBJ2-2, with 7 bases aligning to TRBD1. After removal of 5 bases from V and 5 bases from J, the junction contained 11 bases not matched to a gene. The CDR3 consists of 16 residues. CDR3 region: CASSRDRVEGTGELFF. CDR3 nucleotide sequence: TGTGCCAGCAGTCGAGACAGGGTGGAAGGGACCGGGGAGCTGTTTTTT.

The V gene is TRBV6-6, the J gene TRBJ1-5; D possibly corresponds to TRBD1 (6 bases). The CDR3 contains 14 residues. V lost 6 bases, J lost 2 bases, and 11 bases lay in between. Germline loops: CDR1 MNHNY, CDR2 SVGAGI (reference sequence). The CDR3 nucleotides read TGTGCCAGCAGCGTCCCAGGGGGCAATCAGCCCCAGCATTTT. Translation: CASSVPGGNQPQHF.

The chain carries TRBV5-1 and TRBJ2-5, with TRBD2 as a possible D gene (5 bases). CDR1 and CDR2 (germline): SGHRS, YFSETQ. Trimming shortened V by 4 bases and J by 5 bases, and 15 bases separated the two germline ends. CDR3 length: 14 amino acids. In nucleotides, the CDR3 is TGCGCCAGCAGCCCGTTGGAGGTACAGGAGACCCAGTACTTC. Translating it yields CASSPLEVQETQYF.

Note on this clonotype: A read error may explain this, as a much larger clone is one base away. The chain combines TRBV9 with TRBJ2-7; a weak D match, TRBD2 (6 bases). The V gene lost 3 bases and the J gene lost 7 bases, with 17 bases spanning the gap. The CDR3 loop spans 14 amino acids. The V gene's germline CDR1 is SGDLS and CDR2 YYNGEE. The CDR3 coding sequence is TGTGCCAGCAGCGCCCCCGGGAGCTTCACTGAGCAGTACTTC. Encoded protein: CASSAPGSFTEQYF.

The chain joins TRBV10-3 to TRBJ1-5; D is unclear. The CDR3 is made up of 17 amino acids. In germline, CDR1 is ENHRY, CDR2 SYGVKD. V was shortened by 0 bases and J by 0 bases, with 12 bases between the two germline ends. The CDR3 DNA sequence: TGTGCCATCAGTGAGTCGCCACCTAGTTTTAGCAATCAGCCCCAGCATTTT. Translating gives CAISESPPSFSNQPQHF.

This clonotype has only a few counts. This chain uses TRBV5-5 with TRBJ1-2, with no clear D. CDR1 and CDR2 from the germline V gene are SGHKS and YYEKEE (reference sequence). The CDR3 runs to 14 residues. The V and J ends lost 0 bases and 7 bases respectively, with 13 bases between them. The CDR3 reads CASSLDSARGGYTF. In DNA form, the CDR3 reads TGTGCCAGCAGCTTGGATTCAGCCCGTGGTGGCTACACCTTC.

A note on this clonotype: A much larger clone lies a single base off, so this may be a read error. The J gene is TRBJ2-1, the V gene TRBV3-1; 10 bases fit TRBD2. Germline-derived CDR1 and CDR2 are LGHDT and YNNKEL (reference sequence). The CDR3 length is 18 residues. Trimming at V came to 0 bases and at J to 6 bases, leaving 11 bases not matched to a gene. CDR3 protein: CASSQDEAGGPLCNEQFF. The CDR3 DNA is TGTGCCAGCAGCCAAGATGAAGCGGGGGGGCCCTTGTGCAATGAGCAGTTCTTC.

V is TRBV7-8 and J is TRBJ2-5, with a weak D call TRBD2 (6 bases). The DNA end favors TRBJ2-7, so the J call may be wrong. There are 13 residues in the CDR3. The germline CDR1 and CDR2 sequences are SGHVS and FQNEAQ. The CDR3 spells CASSLVLAVEQYF. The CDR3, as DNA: TGTGCCAGCAGCTTAGTACTAGCCGTCGAGCAGTACTTC.

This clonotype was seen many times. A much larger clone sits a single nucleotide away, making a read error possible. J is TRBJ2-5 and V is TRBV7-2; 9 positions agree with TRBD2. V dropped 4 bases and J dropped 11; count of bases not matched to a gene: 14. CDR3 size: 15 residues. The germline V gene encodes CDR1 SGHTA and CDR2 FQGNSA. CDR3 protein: CASSSTSGRYNEQYF. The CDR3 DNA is TGTGCCAGCAGCTCGACTAGCGGCCGATACAATGAGCAGTACTTC.

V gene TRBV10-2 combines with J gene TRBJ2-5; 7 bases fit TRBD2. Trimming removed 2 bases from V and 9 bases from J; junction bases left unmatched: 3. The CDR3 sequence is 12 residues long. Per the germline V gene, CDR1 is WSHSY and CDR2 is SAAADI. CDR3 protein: CASSELGGAQYF. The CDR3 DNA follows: TGCGCCAGCAGTGAGCTGGGGGGGGCCCAGTACTTC.

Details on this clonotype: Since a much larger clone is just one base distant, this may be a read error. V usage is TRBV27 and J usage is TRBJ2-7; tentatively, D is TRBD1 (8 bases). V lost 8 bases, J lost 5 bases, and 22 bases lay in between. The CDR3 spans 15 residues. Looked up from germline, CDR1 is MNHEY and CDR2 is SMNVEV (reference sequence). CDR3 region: CASRERTGRGHEQYF. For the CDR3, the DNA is TGTGCCAGCCGCGAACGGACAGGGCGGGGGCACGAGCAGTACTTC.

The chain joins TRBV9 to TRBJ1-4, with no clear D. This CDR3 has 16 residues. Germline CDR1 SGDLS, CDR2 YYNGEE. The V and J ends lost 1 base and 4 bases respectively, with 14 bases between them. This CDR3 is CASSVSLWASNEKLFF. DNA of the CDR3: TGTGCCAGCAGCGTATCGTTATGGGCAAGTAATGAAAAACTGTTTTTT.